This T cell receptor (beta chain) was found in a study of CD8 T cells in ankylosing spondylitis. A quantitative 5'-RACE method, one with molecular barcodes, was used to make TCR beta libraries. One entry per CDR3 protein, called by TCRdb with MiXCR from the 5' RACE reads. The sample lists 150,000 to 200,000 distinct CDR3 sequences; around 16% were seen once. Study results and limitations: Ankylosing spondylitis blood appeared to carry a characteristic TCR beta motif of under ten highly homologous variants. The authors found the disease-linked clones to be CD8+ and relatively rare in peripheral blood. Matched ankylosing spondylitis synovial fluid reportedly contained a significantly enriched population of disease-linked clones.

About this clonotype itself: Antigen unknown.

CDR1 and CDR2 from the germline V gene are DFQATT and SNEGSKA (reference sequence). V lost 7 bases and J lost 4; bases outside the gene matches: 8. The CDR3 spans 14 residues. The rearrangement uses TRBV20-1 and TRBJ2-2, with TRBD2 identical over 8 bases. The sequencing sample was made of blood, either unsorted or a sorted T cell fraction (not recorded which). This receptor was taken from a male donor with ankylosing spondylitis or in good health (not recorded which). CDR3 residues: CSVSGTRSTGELFF. As DNA, the CDR3 is TGCAGTGTTAGCGGGACACGGAGCACCGGGGAGCTGTTTTTT.